Shown below are 30 T cell receptor beta chains from a single sample sequenced in a study of T cell repertoires in cytomegalovirus infection. TCRdb re-called the reads with MiXCR, one entry per CDR3 protein. The sample lists roughly 190,000 distinct CDR3 sequences; about a tenth were seen once. Sequencing used PBMCs. The source is a human donor in good health (CMV status not recorded). Some clones in this sample may be carry-over from other donors' samples.

This clonotype has ten or more counts. The chain links TRBV4-1 to TRBJ1-5, with 7 bases that match TRBD1. Germline CDR1 reads MGHRA; CDR2 reads YSYEKL. This CDR3 contains 13 residues. V trimming: 6 bases; J trimming: 10 bases; junction bases outside the gene matches: 9. The CDR3 region has the DNA TGCGCCAGCAGGCCTGGACAGGCGGGACCCCAGCATTTT. Protein: CASRPGQAGPQHF.

A few counts support this clonotype. The chain recombines TRBV6-2 or TRBV6-3 with TRBJ2-2, with D unclear. With 0 bases removed from V and 3 bases from J, the gap between germline ends came to 11 bases. CDR1 and CDR2 (germline): MNHEY, SVGEGT. The CDR3 totals 16 residues. CDR3 loop: CASSYSMTGYTGELFF. CDR3 sequence (DNA): TGTGCCAGCAGTTACTCCATGACCGGTTACACCGGGGAGCTGTTTTTT.

Many counts were recorded for this clonotype. The CDR3 is CASSLGLSTGELFF. DNA for the CDR3: TGTGCCAGCAGTTTAGGACTTTCCACCGGGGAGCTGTTTTTT. The chain joins TRBV12-3 or TRBV12-4 to TRBJ2-2; the D is unclear. The CDR3 totals 14 residues. The ends were cut back, 1 base at V and 4 bases at J, with 7 bases in the middle.

This clonotype was detected many times. This chain links TRBV6-5 with TRBJ2-1; weak D call: TRBD1 (6 bases). Germline V gene lookup returns CDR1 MNHEY and CDR2 SVGAGI. The CDR3 has 17 amino acids. V gave up 2 bases and J gave up 4 bases, with 18 bases separating them. The CDR3: CASSYVGGGSTYNEQFF. In nucleotides, the CDR3 is TGTGCCAGCAGTTACGTGGGTGGGGGCTCGACTTACAATGAGCAGTTCTTC.

This clonotype has a count of ten or more. This chain connects TRBV7-2 to TRBJ1-2; D might be TRBD1 (6 bases). Trimming shortened V by 1 base and J by 8 bases, and 11 bases separated the two germline ends. Germline V lookup: CDR1 SGHTA, CDR2 FQGNSA. The CDR3 loop spans 13 amino acids. The CDR3 DNA sequence: TGTGCCAGCAGCTTAGACCGGGACACAGGCTACACCTTC. This sequence encodes CASSLDRDTGYTF.

This clonotype came up a few times. The V and J genes are TRBV12-3 or TRBV12-4 and TRBJ1-6; no reliable D call. The CDR3 loop spans 14 amino acids. Trimming took off 6 bases at V and 0 bases at J, with 6 bases between the two ends. The CDR3 bases are TGTGCCAGCAGGGGTGGCTCCTATAATTCACCCCTCCACTTT. Residues: CASRGGSYNSPLHF.

This clonotype was seen ten or more times. The chain uses TRBV7-2 and TRBJ1-1; D is unclear. Germline loops: CDR1 SGHTA, CDR2 FQGNSA. Trimming stripped 2 bases from V and 4 bases from J, with 14 bases between. CDR3 size: 15 residues. The CDR3 DNA sequence: TGTGCCAGCAGCTTACTAAGCGGACTCGGCACTGAAGCTTTCTTT. Translation gives CASSLLSGLGTEAFF.

Many counts were recorded for this clonotype. J is TRBJ2-1 and V is TRBV7-8; D might be TRBD1 (6 bases). Germline V gene sequence: CDR1 SGHVS, CDR2 FQNEAQ. Trimming pared 0 bases from V and 4 bases from J, leaving 13 bases between. The CDR3 loop spans 16 amino acids. As DNA, the CDR3 is TGTGCCAGCAGCTTAGCGAACAGGGAGACATACAATGAGCAGTTCTTC. This encodes CASSLANRETYNEQFF. Full variable domain (remainder filled in from reference TRBV7-8 and TRBJ2-1): GAGVSQSPRYKVAKRGQDVALRCDPISGHVSLFWYQQALGQGPEFLTYFQNEAQLDKSGLPSDRFFAERPEGSVSTLKIQRTQQEDSAVYLCASSLANRETYNEQFFGPGTRLTVL.

As to this clonotype: A junction boundary mismatches the germline segment, possibly from a read error. V and J are TRBV12-3 or TRBV12-4 and TRBJ1-1; D might be TRBD1 (6 bases). The CDR3 is 13 amino acids. The CDR3 sequence: CSSSFQGRTEAFF. The CDR3 nucleotides are TGTTCCAGCAGTTTCCAGGGGAGAACTGAAGCTTTCTTT.

This clonotype was seen repeatedly, ten times or more. This rearrangement joins TRBV7-2 to TRBJ2-1; 9 positions match TRBD1. The CDR3 length is 13 residues. Germline V gene sequence: CDR1 SGHTA, CDR2 FQGNSA. The junction had 10 bases not matched to a gene; V was cut back by 5 bases and J by 14 bases. The CDR3 sequence: CASSGEPGQGKFF. The CDR3 bases are TGTGCCAGCAGCGGTGAACCGGGACAGGGAAAGTTCTTC. The variable domain in full, completed from reference TRBV7-2 and TRBJ2-1, reads GAGVSQSPSNKVTEKGKDVELRCDPISGHTALYWYRQSLGQGLEFLIYFQGNSAPDKSGLPSDRFSAERTGGSVSTLTIQRTQQEDSAVYLCASSGEPGQGKFFGPGTRLTVL.

The chain's CDR3 is CSVGELAGRIGELFF. CDR3 bases: TGCAGTGTCGGTGAACTAGCGGGAAGGATCGGGGAGCTGTTTTTT. This chain connects TRBV20-1 to TRBJ2-2, with TRBD2 matching 10 bases. The V and J ends lost 7 bases and 7 bases, in that order; junction bases with no gene match: 12. Germline CDR1 reads DFQATT; CDR2 reads SNEGSKA (reference sequence). This CDR3 comprises 15 residues.

The chain employs TRBV28 and TRBJ2-5; 7 bases agree with TRBD2. Trimming took 6 bases from V and 0 from J; bases not matched to a gene: 4. In germline, CDR1 is MDHEN, CDR2 SYDVKM. The CDR3 sequence is 14 residues long. CDR3 protein: CASRLTSDQETQYF. For the CDR3, the DNA is TGTGCCAGCAGACTAACTAGCGACCAAGAGACCCAGTACTTC. Looking up the rest from reference TRBV28 and TRBJ2-5 gives the full variable domain: DVKVTQSSRYLVKRTGEKVFLECVQDMDHENMFWYRQDPGLGLRLIYFSYDVKMKEKGDIPEGYSVSREKKERFSLILESASTNQTSMYLCASRLTSDQETQYFGPGTRLLVL.

The chain links TRBV6-2 or TRBV6-3 to TRBJ2-1, with TRBD2 matching over 8 bases. The germline V gene has CDR1 MNHEY and CDR2 SVGEGT. The CDR3 has 17 amino acids. With V trimmed by 2 bases and J by 0 bases, 6 bases remained unmatched. The CDR3 loop reads CASSYLGGRSSYNEQFF. The CDR3 DNA follows: TGTGCCAGCAGTTACCTCGGCGGGAGGAGCTCCTACAATGAGCAGTTCTTC.

This clonotype has just a few counts. This chain uses TRBV20-1 with TRBJ1-2; D might be TRBD1 (5 bases). This CDR3 is built from 13 residues. Germline V lookup: CDR1 DFQATT, CDR2 SNEGSKA (reference sequence). The V and J ends lost 6 bases and 8 bases respectively, with 19 bases between them. DNA for the CDR3: TGCAGTGCCACCGACCAGGGCCTGTGGGGCTACACCTTC. The encoded protein is CSATDQGLWGYTF.

The chain has TRBV3-1 and TRBJ2-7; D ambiguous. Germline values: CDR1 LGHDT, CDR2 YNNKEL (reference sequence). The CDR3 has 15 amino acids. The V end lost 0 bases, the J end lost 7 bases, and 16 bases lay between the germline ends. The CDR3 nucleotides are TGTGCCAGCAGCCAAGATCGTCGCATACTGAGGGAGCAGTACTTC. It is translated as CASSQDRRILREQYF.

This clonotype was counted many times. The chain has TRBV7-9 and TRBJ2-2, with 9 bases aligning to TRBD1. The junction had 5 bases not matched to a gene; V was cut back by 5 bases and J by 1 base. CDR3 length equals 16 residues. Germline V gene lookup returns CDR1 SEHNR and CDR2 FQNEAQ (reference sequence). The CDR3 reads CASSPGQGRNTGELFF. Written as DNA, the CDR3 is TGTGCCAGCAGCCCGGGACAGGGAAGGAACACCGGGGAGCTGTTTTTT.

This clonotype was recorded many times. CDR3 protein: CASSLASQGKILFF. The DNA of the CDR3 is TGTGCCAGCAGCTTAGCATCGCAGGGGAAAATACTGTTCTTC. This chain connects TRBV7-2 to TRBJ2-1, with D perhaps TRBD1 (6 bases). There are 14 residues in the CDR3. Germline V gene data show CDR1 as SGHTA and CDR2 as FQGNSA. V shed 0 bases and J shed 15 bases, with 18 bases lying between them.

This clonotype came up many times. The V and J genes are TRBV14 and TRBJ2-5; D ambiguous. V lost 0 bases, J lost 2 bases, and 10 bases lay in between. This CDR3 is built from 15 residues. Germline-derived CDR1 and CDR2 are SGHDN and FVKESK. The CDR3: CASSQEMRKQETQYF. The CDR3 bases are TGTGCCAGCAGCCAAGAAATGAGGAAACAAGAGACCCAGTACTTC.

This clonotype was seen many times. The chain has TRBV7-9 and TRBJ1-6; no firm D call. This CDR3 has 16 residues. Germline-derived CDR1 and CDR2 are SEHNR and FQNEAQ (reference sequence). V was pared by 4 bases and J by 6 bases, with 16 bases between. The CDR3, as DNA: TGTGCCAGCAGCTCCTACTTCGGGCTTGGTAATTCACCCCTCCACTTT. Amino acid sequence: CASSSYFGLGNSPLHF.

The V call is TRBV20-1, the J call TRBJ2-1; 8 bases are shared with TRBD2. The CDR3 totals 15 residues. Germline V gene data show CDR1 as DFQATT and CDR2 as SNEGSKA (reference sequence). V trimming: 2 bases; J trimming: 1 base; junction bases outside the gene matches: 4. Here the CDR3 reads CSARRLAGSYNEQFF. The CDR3 DNA follows: TGCAGTGCTAGACGTCTAGCGGGTTCCTACAATGAGCAGTTCTTC.

This clonotype occurred many times. This rearrangement joins TRBV20-1 to TRBJ2-7, with D perhaps assigned TRBD1 or TRBD2 (5 bases each). The CDR3 spans 14 residues. V was pared by 4 bases and J by 6 bases, with 19 bases between. Germline CDR1 is DFQATT and CDR2 is SNEGSKA (reference sequence). In DNA, the CDR3 is TGCAGTGCTAACCACGGGGCAGGGCGTCTCGAGCAGTACTTC. Protein: CSANHGAGRLEQYF.

The V and J genes are TRBV7-9 and TRBJ2-1, with 8 bases fitting TRBD2. The CDR3 has 12 amino acids. V dropped 4 bases and J dropped 15; count of bases not matched to a gene: 8. Per the germline V gene, CDR1 is SEHNR and CDR2 is FQNEAQ (reference sequence). Here the CDR3 DNA reads TGTGCCAGCAGCTCGGGGGGGGACTTGAGGTTCTTC. Its protein product is CASSSGGDLRFF.

The chain joins TRBV6-2 or TRBV6-3 to TRBJ1-2; D is uncertain. Germline CDR1 and CDR2: MNHEY and SVGEGT. The germline V and J ends were trimmed by 0 bases and 7 bases, with 12 bases remaining between them. The length of the CDR3 is 14 residues. The CDR3 DNA reads TGTGCCAGCAGTTACTCGAGAATGTTAGGTGGCTACACCTTC. This sequence encodes CASSYSRMLGGYTF.

This clonotype showed up many times. The chain links TRBV5-1 to TRBJ1-2, with 7 bases aligning to TRBD1. Germline V lookup: CDR1 SGHRS, CDR2 YFSETQ. The length of the CDR3 is 16 residues. Losses at the gene ends were 0 bases for V and 7 bases for J; bases not matched to a gene: 12. The CDR3 DNA reads TGCGCCAGCAGCTTGGCCTCCCTGACAGGGTCGCTTGGCTACACCTTC. It yields the protein CASSLASLTGSLGYTF.

V and J are TRBV10-3 and TRBJ2-3; no reliable D call. Germline assignment: CDR1 ENHRY and CDR2 SYGVKD. The CDR3 is made up of 12 amino acids. V gave up 0 bases and J gave up 5 bases, with 3 bases separating them. The CDR3 DNA sequence: TGTGCCATCAGTGAGTCTGGAGATACGCAGTATTTT. This encodes CAISESGDTQYF.

This clonotype is deemed medium-sized (0.01 to 0.1%). The chain recombines TRBV7-2 with TRBJ2-5; TRBD2 matches 7 bases. This CDR3 region has 16 residues. Germline CDR1 SGHTA, CDR2 FQGNSA. With 5 bases clipped from V and 7 bases from J, the junction kept 16 bases outside the gene matches. DNA for the CDR3: TGTGCCAGCAGCCCTAGGGTTGGGGGGGGTACCTGGACCCAGTACTTC. It specifies CASSPRVGGGTWTQYF.

This clonotype was counted between two and nine times. The rearrangement links TRBV5-1 to TRBJ2-1; 8 bases are shared with TRBD2. CDR3 length equals 15 residues. The J segment lost 9 bases and the V segment lost 7 bases, leaving 15 bases of the junction unmatched. Per germline, CDR1 SGHRS and CDR2 YFSETQ. In nucleotides, the CDR3 is TGCGCCAGCGGCCCCCGACCCGGCGGGGGGCTTGAGCAGTTCTTC. Translation gives CASGPRPGGGLEQFF.

This clonotype was counted ten times or more. This chain links TRBV7-2 with TRBJ2-1, with TRBD1 identical over 7 bases. Germline V gene data show CDR1 as SGHTA and CDR2 as FQGNSA. V lost 4 bases to trimming and J lost 0 bases; unmatched junction nucleotides: 6. The CDR3 has 16 amino acids. The CDR3 sequence is CASSWFTGDSYNEQFF. The CDR3 DNA reads as TGTGCCAGCAGCTGGTTTACAGGGGACTCCTACAATGAGCAGTTCTTC.

There are a few counts of this clonotype. The chain is built from TRBV6-2 or TRBV6-3 and TRBJ2-5, with D possibly being TRBD2 (5 bases). With 4 bases removed from V and 4 bases from J, the gap between germline ends came to 10 bases. CDR1 is MNHEY and CDR2 is SVGEGT in the germline V gene. There are 13 residues in the CDR3. As DNA, the CDR3 is TGTGCCAGCAGTTCGGACTTGGGAGAGACCCAGTACTTC. Its protein is CASSSDLGETQYF.

The J gene is TRBJ2-3, the V gene TRBV20-1; a possible D gene is TRBD1 (5 bases). CDR1 is DFQATT, CDR2 SNEGSKA, per germline (reference sequence). With 4 bases removed from V and 1 base from J, the gap between germline ends came to 15 bases. The CDR3 runs 15 residues. The CDR3 DNA sequence: TGCAGTGCTAAATCCAGGGAATGGGGCACAGATACGCAGTATTTT. Its protein product is CSAKSREWGTDTQYF.